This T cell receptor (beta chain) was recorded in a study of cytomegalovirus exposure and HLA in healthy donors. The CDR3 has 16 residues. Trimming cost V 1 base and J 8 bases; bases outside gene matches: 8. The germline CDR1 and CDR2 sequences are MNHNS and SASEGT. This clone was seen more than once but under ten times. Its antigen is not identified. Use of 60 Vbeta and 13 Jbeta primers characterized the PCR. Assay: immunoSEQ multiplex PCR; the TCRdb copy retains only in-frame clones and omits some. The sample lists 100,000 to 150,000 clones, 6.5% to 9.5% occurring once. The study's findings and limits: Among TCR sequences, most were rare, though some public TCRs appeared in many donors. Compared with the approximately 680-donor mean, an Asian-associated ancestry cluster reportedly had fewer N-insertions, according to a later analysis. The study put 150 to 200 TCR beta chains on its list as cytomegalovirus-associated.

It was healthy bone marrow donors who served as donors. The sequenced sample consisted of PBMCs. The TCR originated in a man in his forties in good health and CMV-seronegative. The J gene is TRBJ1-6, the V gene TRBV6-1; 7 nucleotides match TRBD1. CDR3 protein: CASSEVRGRMDSPLHF. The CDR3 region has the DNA TGTGCCAGCAGTGAAGTTAGGGGGCGCATGGATTCACCCCTCCACTTT.